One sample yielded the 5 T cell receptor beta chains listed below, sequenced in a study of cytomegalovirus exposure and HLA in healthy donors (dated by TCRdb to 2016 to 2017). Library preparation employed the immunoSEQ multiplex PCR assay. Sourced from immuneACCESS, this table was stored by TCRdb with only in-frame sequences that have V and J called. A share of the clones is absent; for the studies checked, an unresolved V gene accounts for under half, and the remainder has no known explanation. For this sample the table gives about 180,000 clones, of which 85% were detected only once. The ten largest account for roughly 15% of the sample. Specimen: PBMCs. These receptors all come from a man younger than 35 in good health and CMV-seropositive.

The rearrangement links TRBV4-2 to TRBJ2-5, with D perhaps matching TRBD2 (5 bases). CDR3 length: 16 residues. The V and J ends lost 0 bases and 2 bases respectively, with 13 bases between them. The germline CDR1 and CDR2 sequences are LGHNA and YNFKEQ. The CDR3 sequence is CASSQDASSRQETQYF. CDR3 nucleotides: TGTGCCAGCAGCCAAGATGCGTCTAGCAGACAAGAGACCCAGTACTTC.

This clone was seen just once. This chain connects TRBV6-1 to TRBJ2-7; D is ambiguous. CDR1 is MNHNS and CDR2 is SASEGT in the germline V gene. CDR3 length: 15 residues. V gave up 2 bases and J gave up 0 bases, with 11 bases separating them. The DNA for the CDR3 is TGTGCCAGCAGTGAATTAATGGTTAGCTCCTACGAGCAGTACTTC. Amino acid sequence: CASSELMVSSYEQYF.

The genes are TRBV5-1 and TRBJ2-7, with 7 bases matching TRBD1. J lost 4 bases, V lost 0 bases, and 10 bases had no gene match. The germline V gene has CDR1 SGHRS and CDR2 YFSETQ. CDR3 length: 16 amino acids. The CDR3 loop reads CASSLGLAGTEYEQYF. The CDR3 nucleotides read TGCGCCAGCAGCTTGGGATTAGCTGGGACAGAGTACGAGCAGTACTTC.

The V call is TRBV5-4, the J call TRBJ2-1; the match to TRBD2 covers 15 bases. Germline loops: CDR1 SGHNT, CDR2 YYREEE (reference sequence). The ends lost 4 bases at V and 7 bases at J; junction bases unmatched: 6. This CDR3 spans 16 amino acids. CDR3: CASSREGLAGGNEQFF. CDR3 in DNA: TGTGCCAGCAGCCGGGAGGGACTAGCGGGGGGTAATGAGCAGTTCTTC. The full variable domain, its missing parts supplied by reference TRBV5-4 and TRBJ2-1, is ETGVTQSPTHLIKTRGQQVTLRCSSQSGHNTVSWYQQALGQGPQFIFQYYREEENGRGNFPPRFSGLQFPNYSSELNVNALELDDSALYLCASSREGLAGGNEQFFGPGTRLTVL.

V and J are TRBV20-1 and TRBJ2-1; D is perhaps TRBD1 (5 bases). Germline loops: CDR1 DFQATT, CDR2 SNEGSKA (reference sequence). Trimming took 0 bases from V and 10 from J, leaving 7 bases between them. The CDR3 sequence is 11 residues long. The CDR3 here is CSARDDREQFF. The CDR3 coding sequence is TGCAGTGCTAGAGATGACAGAGAGCAGTTCTTC.